One sample yielded the 25 T cell receptor beta chains listed below, sequenced in a study of spatial heterogeneity in lung cancer. Specified time point: sample taken at primary tumor resection. Whole RNA was taken from tumor, nontumor lung or frozen PBMC; it was then sequenced unsorted. TCRdb redid the calling of the 5' RACE reads with MiXCR, one entry per CDR3 protein. The profile shows 26,000 or so distinct CDR3 sequences, about 8.1% of them singletons. Material: PBMCs, obtained at surgery. Every receptor here comes from a female donor with early-stage non-small cell lung cancer.

In its sample, this clonotype was seen many times. This chain joins TRBV5-1 and TRBJ1-1; TRBD1 aligns across 9 bases. Germline V CDR1 and CDR2: SGHRS, YFSETQ. The CDR3 runs 18 residues. J lost 1 base, V lost 5 bases, and 15 bases had no gene match. As DNA, the CDR3 is TGCGCCAGCAGACCGGCCCGACAGGGGGATTACAAGAACACTGAAGCTTTCTTT. Translating gives CASRPARQGDYKNTEAFF. Complete variable domain (other parts from reference TRBV5-1 and TRBJ1-1): KAGVTQTPRYLIKTRGQQVTLSCSPISGHRSVSWYQQTPGQGLQFLFEYFSETQRNKGNFPGRFSGRQFSNSRSEMNVSTLELGDSALYLCASRPARQGDYKNTEAFFGQGTRLTVV.

The table lists this clonotype with many counts. The chain carries TRBV3-1 and TRBJ2-2; D gene unclear. The germline CDR1 and CDR2 sequences are LGHDT and YNNKEL (reference sequence). The CDR3 length is 12 residues. The germline V and J ends were trimmed by 2 bases and 5 bases, with 3 bases remaining between them. The CDR3 loop is CASSQRTGELFF. The CDR3 DNA reads TGTGCCAGCAGCCAACGTACCGGGGAGCTGTTTTTT.

This clonotype was recorded many times. This chain connects TRBV7-9 to TRBJ2-1; 7 nucleotides align to TRBD1. V lost 4 bases, J lost 0 bases, and 3 bases stayed unmatched. CDR3 length: 15 residues. Germline CDR1 SEHNR, CDR2 FQNEAQ (reference sequence). The CDR3 loop reads CASSWNRGSYNEQFF. DNA of the CDR3: TGTGCCAGCAGCTGGAACAGGGGCTCCTACAATGAGCAGTTCTTC.

At least ten counts were recorded for this clonotype. The chain has TRBV7-2 and TRBJ2-2; 11 bases line up with TRBD1. The CDR3 covers 14 residues. The ends lost 6 bases at V and 4 bases at J; junction bases unmatched: 1. Germline V CDR1 and CDR2: SGHTA, FQGNSA. CDR3 DNA sequence: TGTGCCAGCAGGGACAGGGGGCTCACCGGGGAGCTGTTTTTT. It is translated as CASRDRGLTGELFF.

The V call is TRBV10-3, the J call TRBJ2-7; no definite D call. Per germline, CDR1 ENHRY and CDR2 SYGVKD. V lost 6 bases and J 1 base, leaving 10 bases between the germline ends. CDR3 length: 13 residues. Here the CDR3 DNA reads TGTGCCATCAGGTCCGGCTTATCCTACGAGCAGTACGTC. This gives the protein CAIRSGLSYEQYV.

This clonotype was counted ten times or more. The rearrangement uses TRBV28 and TRBJ2-6; possible D gene TRBD1, 6 bases. Germline CDR1 MDHEN, CDR2 SYDVKM. The CDR3 is made up of 16 amino acids. V was trimmed by 6 bases and J by 4 bases, leaving 16 bases between them. CDR3 sequence: CASSGPGVMGANVLTF. The CDR3 coding sequence is TGTGCCAGCAGCGGGCCAGGGGTAATGGGGGCCAACGTCCTGACTTTC.

The gene calls are TRBV5-1 and TRBJ1-1; D gene uncertain. This CDR3 spans 13 amino acids. Trimming took 0 bases from V and 3 from J, leaving 6 bases between them. Germline CDR1 is SGHRS and CDR2 is YFSETQ. CDR3 nucleotides: TGCGCCAGCAGCTTGGACCTGGACACTGAAGCTTTCTTT. Translated: CASSLDLDTEAFF.

At least ten counts were recorded for this clonotype. The chain uses TRBV20-1 and TRBJ2-3; perhaps TRBD2 as D (5 bases). Between the trimmed V and J ends, which lost 1 base and 3 bases, there was a span of 14 bases. CDR3 size: 15 residues. The V gene's germline CDR1 is DFQATT and CDR2 SNEGSKA (reference sequence). This CDR3 is CSARVERLRTDTQYF. In DNA form, the CDR3 reads TGCAGTGCTAGAGTGGAGCGGCTAAGGACAGATACGCAGTATTTT.

This clonotype came up many times. V and J are TRBV12-3 or TRBV12-4 and TRBJ1-5; D is undetermined. The length of the CDR3 is 13 residues. V was pared by 3 bases and J by 7 bases, with 10 bases between. The DNA for the CDR3 is TGTGCCAGCAGTTTTAGCTCGGGACAGCCCCAGCATTTT. It codes for CASSFSSGQPQHF.

This clonotype was found a few times. This rearrangement joins TRBV29-1 to TRBJ2-3; the D gene is possibly TRBD2 (6 bases). V gave up 3 bases and J gave up 4 bases, with 17 bases separating them. The CDR3 loop spans 15 amino acids. The germline gives CDR1 SQVTM, CDR2 ANQGSEA. The CDR3 DNA reads TGCAGCGTTGATTTGATCGGGAGCAGCGCAGATACGCAGTATTTT. Translating gives CSVDLIGSSADTQYF.

This clonotype was recorded many times. V and J are TRBV13 and TRBJ2-1; 10 bases are shared with TRBD2. Unmatched junction bases numbered 4, after V lost 2 bases and J lost 6 bases. The V gene's germline CDR1 is PRHDT and CDR2 FYEKMQ (reference sequence). This CDR3 has 15 residues. CDR3 in DNA: TGTGCCAGCAGCTTAATCACTAGCGGGACCAATGAGCAGTTCTTC. Protein: CASSLITSGTNEQFF. Full variable domain (outside the CDR3, taken from reference TRBV13 and TRBJ2-1): AAGVIQSPRHLIKEKRETATLKCYPIPRHDTVYWYQQGPGQDPQFLISFYEKMQSDKGSIPDRFSAQQFSDYHSELNMSSLELGDSALYFCASSLITSGTNEQFFGPGTRLTVL.

This clonotype was found a few times. The chain has TRBV24-1 and TRBJ1-2, with D uncertain. Germline V lookup: CDR1 KGHDR, CDR2 SFDVKD. CDR3 length: 14 residues. V was pared by 0 bases and J by 5 bases, with 9 bases between. Here the CDR3 reads CATSDLQSAYGYTF. DNA of the CDR3: TGTGCCACCAGTGATTTGCAATCTGCGTATGGCTACACCTTC.

This clonotype has ten or more counts. The J gene is TRBJ2-7, the V gene TRBV3-1; D unresolved. Germline values: CDR1 LGHDT, CDR2 YNNKEL (reference sequence). The CDR3 has 12 amino acids. V lost 2 bases and J 6 bases, leaving 8 bases between the germline ends. CDR3 region: CASSQPWGEQYF. The CDR3 DNA is TGTGCCAGCAGCCAACCATGGGGCGAGCAGTACTTC.

At least ten counts were recorded for this clonotype. CDR3 nucleotides: TGTGCCAGCAGCCCGAAAAGCTGGCCTGGGGCCAACGTCCTGACTTTC. Residues: CASSPKSWPGANVLTF. This chain links TRBV7-2 with TRBJ2-6; D is ambiguous. Trimming shortened V by 5 bases and J by 2 bases, and 13 bases separated the two germline ends. CDR1 and CDR2 from the germline V gene are SGHTA and FQGNSA. The CDR3 extends over 16 amino acids.

This clonotype was picked up many times. This chain uses TRBV24-1 with TRBJ1-5; D is uncertain. The CDR3 is 13 amino acids. Germline values: CDR1 KGHDR, CDR2 SFDVKD. Trimming cost V 8 bases and J 3 bases, with 10 bases left between them. CDR3 sequence (DNA): TGTGCCACCACAAAAGGGCCCAATCAGCCCCAGCATTTT. Amino acid sequence: CATTKGPNQPQHF.

Turning to this clonotype: A much larger clonotype is one base distant, so this may be a read error. Here the CDR3 omits its conserved ending phenylalanine or tryptophan, so a read error is the likely source. The chain is built from TRBV9 and TRBJ2-7; the D gene is possibly TRBD1 (6 bases). This CDR3 is built from 14 residues. Trimming pared 0 bases from V and 6 bases from J, leaving 13 bases between. Per the germline V gene, CDR1 is SGDLS and CDR2 is YYNGEE. CDR3 DNA sequence: TGTGCCAGCAGCGTAGGTTTCAGGGGAACCGAGCAGTACTAC. This encodes CASSVGFRGTEQYY.

This clonotype was picked up one time. The chain employs TRBV20-1 and TRBJ2-4; maybe TRBD2 (5 bases). The germline V gene has CDR1 DFQATT and CDR2 SNEGSKA (reference sequence). V dropped 2 bases and J dropped 4 bases, with 15 bases sitting between them. The CDR3 has 15 residues. The CDR3: CSARLPGRRKNIQYF. The CDR3 nucleotides are TGCAGTGCTAGATTACCGGGAAGAAGAAAAAACATTCAGTACTTC.

The V gene is TRBV7-9, the J gene TRBJ1-5, with D possibly TRBD1 on 5 matching bases. CDR3 size: 14 residues. V was clipped by 5 bases and J by 2 bases, with 10 bases between them. In germline, CDR1 is SEHNR, CDR2 FQNEAQ (reference sequence). The CDR3 sequence: CASSRDGGNQPQHF. Written as DNA, the CDR3 is TGTGCCAGCAGCAGGGACGGCGGCAATCAGCCCCAGCATTTT.

Many counts were recorded for this clonotype. The chain is built from TRBV25-1 and TRBJ1-1; D remains ambiguous. There are 14 residues in the CDR3. Germline V gives CDR1 MGHDK, CDR2 SYGVNS. Trimming shortened V by 6 bases and J by 1 base, and 12 bases separated the two germline ends. The chain's CDR3 is CASRKAGGNTEAFF. As DNA, the CDR3 is TGTGCCAGCAGGAAAGCGGGAGGGAACACTGAAGCTTTCTTT.

This clonotype was recorded a few times. This chain links TRBV20-1 with TRBJ1-3; a weak D match, TRBD1 (6 bases). V lost 4 bases and J 2 bases, leaving 9 bases between the germline ends. Per germline, CDR1 DFQATT and CDR2 SNEGSKA (reference sequence). This CDR3 is 13 amino acids long. The CDR3 here is CSAKTGTGNTIYF. The CDR3 DNA reads TGCAGTGCTAAAACAGGGACTGGAAACACCATATATTTT.

This clonotype was found a few times. The rearrangement links TRBV20-1 to TRBJ2-1, with D possibly being TRBD2 (6 bases). The CDR3 has 13 amino acids. The germline V gene has CDR1 DFQATT and CDR2 SNEGSKA (reference sequence). V lost 4 bases to trimming and J lost 7 bases, with 14 bases between them. The DNA for the CDR3 is TGCAGTGCTAACTCCGGGGGAAAAAATGAGCAGTTCTTC. It yields the protein CSANSGGKNEQFF.

This clonotype was counted ten times or more. The chain employs TRBV12-3 or TRBV12-4 and TRBJ1-2; no clear D. V gave up 6 bases and J gave up 6 bases, with 14 bases separating them. This CDR3 has 13 amino acids. The chain's CDR3 is CASSNRAPHGYTF. Written as DNA, the CDR3 is TGTGCCAGCAGCAACCGGGCCCCCCATGGCTACACCTTC.

Many counts were recorded for this clonotype. CDR3 DNA: TGTGCCAGCAGTCCTTATCAGGCTTATAGCAATCAGCCCCAGCATTTT. This sequence encodes CASSPYQAYSNQPQHF. The rearrangement uses TRBV27 and TRBJ1-5; D uncertain. V gave up 5 bases and J gave up 0 bases, with 14 bases separating them. This CDR3 is 16 amino acids long. Looked up from germline, CDR1 is MNHEY and CDR2 is SMNVEV (reference sequence).

Details on this clonotype: A junction end diverges from the germline sequence, so it may reflect a read error. The chain combines TRBV12-3 or TRBV12-4 with TRBJ1-1; no reliable D call. This CDR3 spans 15 amino acids. The CDR3 reads CARSFRYPKNTEAFF. CDR3 DNA: TGTGCCCGCAGTTTTAGGTATCCAAAGAACACTGAAGCTTTCTTT.

Concerning this clonotype: A read error may explain this, as a much larger clone is one base away. V and J are TRBV4-2 and TRBJ2-3, with 7 bases fitting TRBD2. CDR1 is LGHNA and CDR2 is YNFKEQ in the germline V gene. The CDR3 has 16 residues. The CDR3 nucleotides read TGTGTCAGCAGCCAAGGAGAGGGGAGGGGCCCAGATACGCAGTATTTT. Its translation: CVSSQGEGRGPDTQYF.